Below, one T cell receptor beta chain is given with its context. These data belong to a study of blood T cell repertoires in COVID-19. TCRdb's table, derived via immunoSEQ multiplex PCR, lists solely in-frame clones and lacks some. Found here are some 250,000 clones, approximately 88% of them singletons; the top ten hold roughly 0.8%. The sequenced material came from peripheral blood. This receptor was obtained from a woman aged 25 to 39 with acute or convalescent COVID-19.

Here the CDR3 DNA reads TGTGCCACCAGTGACCACAGTTATGGCTACACCTTC. Translation: CATSDHSYGYTF. The V gene is TRBV24-1, the J gene TRBJ1-2, with unresolved D. V dropped 4 bases and J dropped 5 bases, with 7 bases sitting between them. CDR3 length: 12 residues. Germline CDR1 is KGHDR and CDR2 is SFDVKD.